The 2 T cell receptor beta chains reported below all come from one sample, sequenced in a study of CD8 T cells in ankylosing spondylitis. TCRdb analysed the 5' RACE reads with MiXCR anew, one entry per CDR3 protein. The sample records roughly 90,000 distinct CDR3 sequences, about 8.3% being singletons. Sequences were obtained from blood, either unsorted or a sorted T cell fraction (not recorded which). These receptor sequences come from a male donor with ankylosing spondylitis or in good health (not recorded which).

This sequence joins TRBV11-2 and TRBJ2-1; weak D call: TRBD1 (5 bases). Germline V gene lookup returns CDR1 SGHAT and CDR2 FQNNGV. Trimming shortened V by 4 bases and J by 4 bases, and 17 bases separated the two germline ends. The CDR3 contains 16 residues. As DNA, the CDR3 is TGTGCCAGCAGCTCAGGCTGGCCGAACAGGTACAATGAGCAGTTCTTC. As protein: CASSSGWPNRYNEQFF. The variable domain in full, with the rest retrieved from reference TRBV11-2 and TRBJ2-1, is EAGVAQSPRYKIIEKRQSVAFWCNPISGHATLYWYQQILGQGPKLLIQFQNNGVVDDSQLPKDRFSAERLKGVDSTLKIQPAKLEDSAVYLCASSSGWPNRYNEQFFGPGTRLTVL.

This clonotype showed up many times. This sequence joins TRBV20-1 and TRBJ2-1; no clear D. Germline loops: CDR1 DFQATT, CDR2 SNEGSKA (reference sequence). Trimming cost V 1 base and J 0 bases, with 7 bases left between them. The CDR3 covers 14 residues. The CDR3 region is CSARVMSSYNEQFF. In DNA form, the CDR3 reads TGCAGTGCTAGAGTGATGAGCTCCTACAATGAGCAGTTCTTC.